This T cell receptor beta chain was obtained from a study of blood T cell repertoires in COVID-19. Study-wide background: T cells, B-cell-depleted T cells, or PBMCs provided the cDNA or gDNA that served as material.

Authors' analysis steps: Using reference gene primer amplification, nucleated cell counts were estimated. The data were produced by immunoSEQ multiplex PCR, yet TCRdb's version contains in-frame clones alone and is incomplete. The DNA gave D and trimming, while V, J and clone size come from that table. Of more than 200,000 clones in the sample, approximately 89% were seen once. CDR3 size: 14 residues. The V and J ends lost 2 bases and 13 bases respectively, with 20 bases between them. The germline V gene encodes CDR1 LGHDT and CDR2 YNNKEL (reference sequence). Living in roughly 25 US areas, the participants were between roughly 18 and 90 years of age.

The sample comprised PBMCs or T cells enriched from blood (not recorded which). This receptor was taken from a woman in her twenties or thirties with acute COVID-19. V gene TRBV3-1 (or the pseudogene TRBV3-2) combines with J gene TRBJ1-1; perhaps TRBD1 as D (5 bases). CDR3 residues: CASSQPPPTWGDFF. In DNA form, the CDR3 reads TGTGCCAGCAGCCAACCTCCCCCGACATGGGGGGATTTCTTT.